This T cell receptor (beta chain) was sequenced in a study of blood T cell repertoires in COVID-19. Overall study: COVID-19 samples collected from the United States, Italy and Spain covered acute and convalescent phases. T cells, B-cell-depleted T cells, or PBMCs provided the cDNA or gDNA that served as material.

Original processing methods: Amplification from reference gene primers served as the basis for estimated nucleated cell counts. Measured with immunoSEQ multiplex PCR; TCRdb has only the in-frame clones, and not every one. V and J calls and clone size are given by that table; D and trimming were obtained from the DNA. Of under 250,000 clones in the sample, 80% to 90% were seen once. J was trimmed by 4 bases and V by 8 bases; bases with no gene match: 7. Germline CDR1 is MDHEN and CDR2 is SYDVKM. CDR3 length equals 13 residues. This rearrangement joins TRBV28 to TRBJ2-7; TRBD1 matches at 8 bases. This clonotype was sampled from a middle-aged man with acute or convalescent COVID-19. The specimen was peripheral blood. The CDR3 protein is CASRVTGAYEQYF. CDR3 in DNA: TGTGCCAGCCGAGTGACAGGGGCATACGAGCAGTACTTC.